This T cell receptor beta chain stems from a study of beta chain features in type 1 diabetes. Isolated RNA was reverse transcribed in full, so expressed TCRB transcripts were sequenced. The protocol was immunoSEQ multiplex PCR, while the TCRdb copy is restricted to in-frame clones and leaves out a portion. This sample has a few hundred thousand clones, with more than 12% found just once. The V and J ends lost 2 bases and 6 bases respectively, with 17 bases between them. CDR1 and CDR2 (germline): LGHNA, YSLEER. The CDR3 length is 16 residues. Only a few counts were recorded for this clone. Its antigen remains unidentified. Study-level findings and limits: Sequencing the cDNA could make cells with high TCR expression show up more than they should.

The sequenced material came from naive CD4+ T cells from blood. The source of this sequence is a woman aged 18-29 years in good health. This chain links TRBV4-3 with TRBJ2-1; D possibly corresponds to TRBD1 (5 bases). The CDR3 DNA sequence: TGCGCCAGCAGCCAATTGGTCGGCAGGGTAATCAATGAGCAGTTCTTC. Protein: CASSQLVGRVINEQFF.